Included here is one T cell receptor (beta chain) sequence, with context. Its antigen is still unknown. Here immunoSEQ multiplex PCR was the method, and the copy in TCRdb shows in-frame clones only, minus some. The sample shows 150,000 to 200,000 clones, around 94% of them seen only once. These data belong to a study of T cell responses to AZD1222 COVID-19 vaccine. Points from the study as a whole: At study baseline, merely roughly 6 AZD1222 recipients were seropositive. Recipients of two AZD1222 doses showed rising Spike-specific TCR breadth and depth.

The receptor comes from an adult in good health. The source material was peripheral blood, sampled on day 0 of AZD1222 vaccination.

CDR3 sequence: CASSLGPGRGDEQFF. The CDR3 nucleotides read TGTGCCAGCAGCTTAGGACCAGGCAGGGGGGATGAGCAGTTCTTC. This sequence joins TRBV7-9 and TRBJ2-1; perhaps TRBD1 as D (7 bases). Germline CDR1 reads SEHNR; CDR2 reads FQNEAQ (reference sequence). Between the trimmed V and J ends, which lost 1 base and 8 bases, there was a span of 15 bases. This CDR3 is 15 amino acids long.